The rows below give T cell receptor beta chains drawn from one sample of a study of monozygotic twins with cystic fibrosis. Only in-frame clones appear in the TCRdb table, and some are missing; sequencing was by immunoSEQ multiplex PCR. The sample shows approximately 32,000 clones, just over 95% of them seen only once. The sequenced material came from blood. The origin of the receptors is a girl aged 2 to 10 with cystic fibrosis. Both conserved end residues are part of each CDR3. D genes are given only for firm matches. The size of a clone is reported for some rows only, either as once, few or many, or as a class for expanded clones.

V: TRBV29-1
D: NA
J: TRBJ2-7
size: NA
CDR3: CSVYRVSPYEQYF
DNA: TGCAGCGTTTACAGGGTTAGCCCCTACGAGCAGTACTTC

V: TRBV19
D: NA
J: TRBJ1-2
size: NA
CDR3: CASSISPGYGYTF
DNA: TGTGCCAGTAGTATCAGCCCGGGTTATGGCTACACCTTC

V: TRBV2
D: TRBD1
J: TRBJ1-4
size: NA
CDR3: CASRPTGTNEKLFF
DNA: TGTGCCAGCAGGCCGACAGGGACGAACGAAAAACTGTTTTTT

V: TRBV18
D: NA
J: TRBJ2-7
size: NA
CDR3: CASSPSGTEQYF
DNA: TGTGCCAGCTCACCCTCCGGGACAGAGCAGTACTTC

V: TRBV29-1
D: NA
J: TRBJ1-2
size: NA
CDR3: CSVEEGNGYTF
DNA: TGCAGCGTTGAAGAAGGGAATGGCTACACCTTC

V: TRBV18
D: NA
J: TRBJ1-4
size: NA
CDR3: CASSPPKQGDEKLFF
DNA: TGTGCCAGCTCACCACCGAAACAGGGAGATGAAAAACTGTTTTTT

V: TRBV6-1
D: NA
J: TRBJ1-5
size: once
CDR3: CASSEVGRSNQPQHF
DNA: TGTGCCAGCAGTGAAGTTGGCCGGAGCAATCAGCCCCAGCATTTT

V: TRBV6-1
D: NA
J: TRBJ2-7
size: NA
CDR3: CASADRDNQWYEQYF
DNA: TGTGCCAGCGCCGACCGGGATAATCAGTGGTACGAGCAGTACTTC

V: TRBV30
D: NA
J: TRBJ1-3
size: once
CDR3: CAWSVPQGSGNTIYF
DNA: TGTGCCTGGAGTGTCCCTCAGGGTTCGGGAAACACCATATATTTT

V: TRBV30
D: NA
J: TRBJ1-1
size: NA
CDR3: CVCTRKGVNTEAFF
DNA: TGTGTCTGCACACGGAAGGGGGTGAACACTGAAGCTTTCTTT

V: TRBV4-2
D: TRBD1
J: TRBJ1-3
size: NA
CDR3: CASSQGQGGNTIYF
DNA: TGTGCCAGCAGCCAAGGACAGGGTGGAAACACCATATATTTT

V: TRBV5-6
D: NA
J: TRBJ1-5
size: NA
CDR3: CASSLGRFKAQHF
DNA: TGTGCCAGCAGCTTGGGCCGTTTCAAGGCCCAGCATTTT

V: TRBV28
D: TRBD1
J: TRBJ1-2
size: NA
CDR3: CASSLGQVSNGYTF
DNA: TGTGCCAGCAGTTTGGGACAGGTTTCAAATGGCTACACCTTC

V: TRBV7-9
D: NA
J: TRBJ2-3
size: NA
CDR3: CASSPTGTSDTQYF
DNA: TGTGCCAGCAGCCCAACCGGGACCTCAGATACGCAGTATTTT

V: TRBV9
D: NA
J: TRBJ1-2
size: NA
CDR3: CASSARRGNYGYTF
DNA: TGTGCCAGCAGCGCTCGGAGGGGTAACTATGGCTACACCTTC

V: TRBV14
D: TRBD1
J: TRBJ1-2
size: NA
CDR3: CASSQRDRGLFYGYTF
DNA: TGTGCCAGCAGCCAAAGGGACAGGGGATTGTTCTATGGCTACACCTTC

V: TRBV2
D: NA
J: TRBJ1-1
size: NA
CDR3: CASSADRIGWYSTEAFF
DNA: TGTGCCAGCAGTGCCGACAGGATAGGTTGGTATAGCACTGAAGCTTTCTTT

V: TRBV5-6
D: NA
J: TRBJ1-6
size: NA
CDR3: CASSLAVSSSYNSPLHF
DNA: TGTGCCAGCAGCTTGGCAGTCAGTAGCTCCTATAATTCACCCCTCCACTTT